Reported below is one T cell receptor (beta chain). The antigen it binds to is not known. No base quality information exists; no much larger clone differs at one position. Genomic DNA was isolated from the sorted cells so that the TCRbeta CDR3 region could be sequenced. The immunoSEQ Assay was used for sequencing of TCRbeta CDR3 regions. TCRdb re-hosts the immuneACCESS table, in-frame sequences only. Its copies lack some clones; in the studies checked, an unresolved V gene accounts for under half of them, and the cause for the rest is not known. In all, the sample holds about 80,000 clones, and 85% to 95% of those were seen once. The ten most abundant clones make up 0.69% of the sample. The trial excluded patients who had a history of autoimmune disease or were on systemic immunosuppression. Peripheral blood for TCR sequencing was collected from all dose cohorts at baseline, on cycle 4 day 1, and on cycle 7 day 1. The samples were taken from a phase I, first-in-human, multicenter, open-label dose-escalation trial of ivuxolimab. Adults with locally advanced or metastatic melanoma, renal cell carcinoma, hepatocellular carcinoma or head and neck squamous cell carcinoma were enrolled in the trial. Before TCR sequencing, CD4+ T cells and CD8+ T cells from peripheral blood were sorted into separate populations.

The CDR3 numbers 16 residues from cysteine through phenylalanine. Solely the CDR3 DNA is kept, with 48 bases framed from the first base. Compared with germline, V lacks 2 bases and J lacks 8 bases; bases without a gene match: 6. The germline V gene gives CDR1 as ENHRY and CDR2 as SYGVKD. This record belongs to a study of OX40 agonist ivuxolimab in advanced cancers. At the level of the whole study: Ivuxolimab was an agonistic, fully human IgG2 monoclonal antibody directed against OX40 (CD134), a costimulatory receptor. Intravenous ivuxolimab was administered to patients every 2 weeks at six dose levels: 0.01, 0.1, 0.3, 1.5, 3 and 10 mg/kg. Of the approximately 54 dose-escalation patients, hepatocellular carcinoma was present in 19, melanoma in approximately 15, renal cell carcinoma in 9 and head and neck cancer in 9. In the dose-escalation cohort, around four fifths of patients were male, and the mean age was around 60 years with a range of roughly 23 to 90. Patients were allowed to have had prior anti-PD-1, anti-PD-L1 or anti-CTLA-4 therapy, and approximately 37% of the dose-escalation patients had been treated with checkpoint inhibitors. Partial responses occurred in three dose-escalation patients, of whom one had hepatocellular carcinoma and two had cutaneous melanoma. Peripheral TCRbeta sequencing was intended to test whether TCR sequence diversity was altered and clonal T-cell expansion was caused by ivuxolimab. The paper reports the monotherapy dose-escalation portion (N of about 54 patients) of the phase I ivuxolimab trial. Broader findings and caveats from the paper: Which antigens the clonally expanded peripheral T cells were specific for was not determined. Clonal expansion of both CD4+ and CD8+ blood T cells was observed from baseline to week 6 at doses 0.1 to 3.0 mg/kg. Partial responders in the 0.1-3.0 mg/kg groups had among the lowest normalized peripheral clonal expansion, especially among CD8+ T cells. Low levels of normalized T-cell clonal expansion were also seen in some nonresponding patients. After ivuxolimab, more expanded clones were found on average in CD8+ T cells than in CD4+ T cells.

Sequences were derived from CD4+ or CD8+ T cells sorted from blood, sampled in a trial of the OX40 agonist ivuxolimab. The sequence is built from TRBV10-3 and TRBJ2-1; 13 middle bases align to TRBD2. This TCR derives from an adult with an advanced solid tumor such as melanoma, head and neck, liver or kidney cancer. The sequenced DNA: TGTGCCATCAGTGAGACTAGCGGGAGGGCGGAGTATGAGCAGTTCTTC. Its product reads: CAISETSGRAEYEQFF.